The 29 T cell receptor delta chains below come from one sample, sequenced in a study of gamma-delta T cells after stem cell transplantation. TCRdb reanalysed the RT-PCR reads with CATT. The sample yields over a thousand delta-chain clones, about 2.3% seen once. Source material: gamma-delta T cells. These receptors came from a human donor. It is not recorded whose cells these are; they may come from a transplant donor.

This clone has a handful of counts. TCRdb's entry gives the protein of a much larger clone, which mismatches this DNA's translation at residue 15, likely from a read error; the protein reported here is translated from the DNA. The chain employs TRDV1 and TRDJ1, with D perhaps matching TRDD2 (6 bases). This CDR3 has 17 amino acids. Germline V lookup: CDR1 TSWWSYY, CDR2 QGS. CDR3 coding DNA: TGTGCTCTTGGGGAGTTACCTTCCCTTCTCTACACCGATAAATTCATCTTT. Translation: CALGELPSLLYTDKFIF.

With respect to this clone: The protein TCRdb lists belongs to a much larger clone and differs from this DNA's translation at residue 12, which points to a read error; the protein shown is made from the DNA. V is TRDV1 and J is TRDJ1, with D maybe TRDD3 (6 bases). The CDR3 extends over 22 amino acids. The V gene's germline CDR1 is TSWWSYY and CDR2 QGS. The CDR3 here is CALGDLHTGYWETDPYTDKLIF. In DNA form, the CDR3 reads TGTGCTCTTGGGGACCTCCATACGGGGTACTGGGAGACCGACCCGTACACCGACAAACTCATCTTT.

Concerning this clone itself: A far larger clone is off by one base, so a read error is likely. Other DNA variants within this sample encode the same CDR3. V is TRDV1 and J is TRDJ2; 8 bases map to TRDD3. V lost 5 bases, J lost 7 bases, and 30 bases stayed unmatched. The CDR3 length is 22 residues. From germline, CDR1 is TSWWSYY and CDR2 QGS. CDR3 in amino acids: CALGNSVWGYGYWGVGEAQLFF. The CDR3 DNA follows: TGTGCTCTTGGGAACAGCGTCTGGGGTTACGGTTACTGGGGGGTTGGGGAAGCACAACTCTTCTTT.

In the case of this clone: TCRdb shows a much larger clone's protein in place of this DNA's translation, and the two differ at residue 5, likely through a read error; the protein shown is translated from the DNA. The chain carries TRDV1 and TRDJ1, with TRDD3 matching 9 bases. The CDR3 consists of 19 residues. Germline CDR1 is TSWWSYY and CDR2 is QGS. V dropped 5 bases and J dropped 1; count of bases not matched to a gene: 17. As DNA, the CDR3 is TGTGCTCTTGGGATCAAGTTACCTTGGGGGATAAGGGGCACCGATAAACTCATCTTT. It yields the protein CALGIKLPWGIRGTDKLIF.

For this clone: Given a far larger clone just one base away, this is likely a sequencing read error. This sample includes further DNA sequences coding for the same CDR3. V usage is TRDV1 and J usage is TRDJ1; 8 nucleotides agree with TRDD2. Germline V lookup: CDR1 TSWWSYY, CDR2 QGS. CDR3 size: 19 residues. CDR3 amino acids: CALGVPAFLKNTGTSKLIF. The CDR3 bases are TGTGCTCTCGGGGTCCCGGCCTTCCTAAAGAATACTGGGACCTCTAAACTCATCTTT.

This clone was detected a few times. For this DNA, TCRdb reports the protein of a much larger clone, which diverges at residue 11, most likely from a read error; the protein presented here is translated directly from the DNA. The genes are TRDV1 and TRDJ1; 9 positions agree with TRDD3. Trimming took 1 base from V and 8 from J; bases not matched to a gene: 8. There are 15 residues in the CDR3. Germline V lookup: CDR1 TSWWSYY, CDR2 QGS. In DNA, the CDR3 is TGTGCTCTTGGGGAACCACCGGGGGATACCACGAAACTCATCTTT. Translation gives CALGEPPGDTTKLIF.

As concerns this clone: The TCRdb protein comes from a much larger clone and disagrees with this DNA's translation at residue 17, likely due to a read error; the protein given here is derived from the DNA. The rearrangement joins TRDV1 to TRDJ1; 8 bases line up with TRDD2. The CDR3 has 19 amino acids. Looked up from germline, CDR1 is TSWWSYY and CDR2 is QGS. In nucleotides, the CDR3 is TGTGCTCTTGGGGTCCCGGCCTTCCTAAAGAATACTGGGACCTCTAAACCCATCTTT. As protein: CALGVPAFLKNTGTSKPIF.

There are a few counts of this clone. Given a far larger clone just one base away, this is likely a sequencing read error. The same CDR3 can be traced to other DNA sequences in this sample. The CDR3 reads CALGELPSLLYTDKLIF. Here the CDR3 DNA reads TGTGCTCTTGGGGAGCTACCTTCCCTTCTCTACACCGATAAACTCATCTTT. V gene TRDV1 combines with J gene TRDJ1; D is possibly TRDD2 (6 bases). V lost 3 bases and J lost 0, with 17 bases in between. Germline V gene lookup returns CDR1 TSWWSYY and CDR2 QGS. The CDR3 runs to 17 residues.

With respect to this clone: The TCRdb protein comes from a much larger clone and disagrees with this DNA's translation at residue 8, likely due to a read error; the protein given here is derived from the DNA. The chain couples TRDV1 to TRDJ1; 8 nucleotides agree with TRDD3. With 1 base clipped from V and 1 base from J, the junction kept 23 bases outside the gene matches. Germline V lookup: CDR1 TSWWSYY, CDR2 QGS. CDR3 length equals 22 residues. This chain's CDR3 is CALGEPASPRTGGPLFTDKLIF. The CDR3 DNA is TGTGCTCTTGGGGAACCAGCCTCCCCCCGTACTGGGGGTCCTCTTTTCACCGATAAACTCATCTTT.

Within the sample, this clone is medium-sized. This likely traces to a read error, being one base from a far larger clone. Other DNA sequences from this sample encode an identical CDR3 as well. CDR3 loop: CACDARGIADKLIF. CDR3 nucleotide sequence: TGCGCCTGTGACGCCAGGGGGATAGCCGATAAACTCATCTTT. The chain employs TRDV2 and TRDJ1, with 8 bases fitting TRDD3. CDR3 length: 14 residues. CDR1 GEAIGNYY and CDR2 EKD come from the germline V gene.

This clone was found a few times. The TCRdb protein comes from a much larger clone and disagrees with this DNA's translation at residue 4, likely due to a read error; the protein given here is derived from the DNA. This chain joins TRDV2 and TRDJ3, with D tentatively TRDD3 (6 bases). CDR1 is GEAIGNYY and CDR2 is EKD in the germline V gene. With 5 bases removed from V and 0 bases from J, the gap between germline ends came to 16 bases. The CDR3 contains 18 residues. CDR3 in DNA: TGTGCCTGTGGCACGGCTGGGGCGAGCTCCTGGGACACCCGACAGATGTTTTTC. It translates to CACGTAGASSWDTRQMFF.

A remark on this clone: This sequence is one base from a far larger clone and is likely a read error. This sequence joins TRDV2 and TRDJ1; 13 bases fit TRDD3. The CDR3 is 15 residues long. Trimming cost V 9 bases and J 0 bases; bases outside gene matches: 6. CDR1 is GEAIGNYY and CDR2 is EKD in the germline V gene. The CDR3 nucleotides read TGTGCCCGCACACTGGGGGATACGTACACCGATAAACTCATCTTT. Protein product: CARTLGDTYTDKLIF.

In regard to this clone: With only one base between it and a far larger clone, this is likely a read error. Other DNA sequences within the sample encode an identical CDR3. The chain has TRDV1 and TRDJ1; D may be TRDD2 (6 bases). CDR3 length: 17 amino acids. Trimming stripped 6 bases from V and 0 bases from J, with 20 bases between. The germline V gene encodes CDR1 TSWWSYY and CDR2 QGS. The DNA of the CDR3 is TGTGCTCTTGGAGAGTTACCTTCCCTTCTCTACACCGATAAACTCATCTTT. Its translation is CALGELPSLLYTDKLIF.

Details on this clone: A far larger clone lies a single base away; this is likely a read error. The sample contains more than one DNA sequence encoding this CDR3. The chain couples TRDV1 to TRDJ1, with 12 bases identical to TRDD3. J gave up 8 bases and V 3 bases, and 37 bases lay outside the gene matches. Germline loops: CDR1 TSWWSYY, CDR2 QGS. The CDR3 spans 25 residues. In nucleotides, the CDR3 is TGTGCTCTTGGGGAGATGGATGGACCGTTCCTACTGAACTGGGGGATACTCCCTTCCCAGGACAAACTCATCTTT. Amino acids: CALGEMDGPFLLNWGILPSQDKLIF.

This clone is deemed medium-sized. The V gene is TRDV1, the J gene TRDJ1; D gene unclear. The CDR3 length is 17 residues. Germline loops: CDR1 TSWWSYY, CDR2 QGS. Trimming pared 0 bases from V and 6 bases from J, leaving 20 bases between. Here the CDR3 reads CALGELVYSLPVHKLIF. CDR3 DNA sequence: TGTGCTCTTGGGGAACTAGTTTACTCTCTCCCCGTGCATAAACTCATCTTT.

This clone was recorded a few times. Given a far larger clone just one base away, this is likely a sequencing read error. This sample includes further DNA sequences coding for the same CDR3. The chain has TRDV1 and TRDJ1, with D perhaps TRDD3 (6 bases). There are 19 residues in the CDR3. Looked up from germline, CDR1 is TSWWSYY and CDR2 is QGS. CDR3 DNA: TGTGCTCTTGGGGGGCTCTTTCCCCCTACTGGGATATACACCGATAAGCTCATCTTT. It is translated as CALGGLFPPTGIYTDKLIF.

For this clone: A read error likely explains this, since a far larger clone differs by one base. Other DNA sequences of this sample code for an identical CDR3. The chain combines TRDV2 with TRDJ1; possibly TRDD3 for D (6 bases). The V end lost 4 bases, the J end lost 0 bases, and 17 bases lay between the germline ends. The CDR3 consists of 16 residues. Germline CDR1 is GEAIGNYY and CDR2 is EKD. Here the CDR3 reads CACDTWGLTYTDKLIF. The CDR3, as DNA: TGTGCCTGTGATACCTGGGGACTTACCTACACCGATAAACTCATCTTT.

Within the sample, this clone is medium-sized. In the same sample, other DNA sequences code for this CDR3. The chain employs TRDV1 and TRDJ1; TRDD3 matches 10 bases. This CDR3 contains 20 residues. Germline V lookup: CDR1 TSWWSYY, CDR2 QGS. V shed 4 bases and J 4 bases; nucleotides not matched to a gene: 21. The CDR3 protein is CALGVPAWYWGIGANDKLIF. The CDR3 DNA follows: TGTGCTCTTGGGGTACCCGCCTGGTACTGGGGGATCGGCGCGAACGATAAACTCATCTTT.

This clone turned up a few times. This DNA's translation differs at residue 16 from TCRdb's protein, which comes from a much larger clone; a read error is likely, and the protein shown is translated from the DNA. The V gene is TRDV3, the J gene TRDJ1; TRDD3 is a possible D gene (5 bases). Germline CDR1 TVYSNPD, CDR2 GDNSRS (reference sequence). V lost 2 bases and J 0 bases, leaving 43 bases between the germline ends. This CDR3 has 24 residues. Here the CDR3 DNA reads TGTGCCTTTGTGGGGACCGTTACCTTTGTCTTCAATTCACTCCCAGTTCAGGACACCGATAAACTCATCTTT. The encoded protein is CAFVGTVTFVFNSLPVQDTDKLIF.

This clone appeared a few times. A much bigger clone sits one base away, suggesting this may be a read error. Other DNA sequences from this sample encode an identical CDR3 as well. The V and J genes are TRDV1 and TRDJ1, with 11 nucleotides matching TRDD3. Germline V CDR1 and CDR2: TSWWSYY, QGS. The CDR3 covers 20 residues. Here the CDR3 DNA reads TGTGCTCTTGGGGGACCGTCCTACGCCTGGGGGATACTGAACACCGATAAACTCATTTTT. This gives the protein CALGGPSYAWGILNTDKLIF.

The sample holds a few counts of this clone. This is likely an artifact of a read error, given a far larger clone one base away. This sample also contains other DNA sequences that code for the same CDR3. The V and J genes are TRDV1 and TRDJ1; tentative D call: TRDD3 (5 bases). The germline CDR1 and CDR2 sequences are TSWWSYY and QGS. The CDR3 loop spans 18 amino acids. The DNA for the CDR3 is TGTGCCCTTGGGGACAGTACCAAGGGCGGGGAGTACACCGATAAACTCATCTTT. Its translation is CALGDSTKGGEYTDKLIF.

This clone was picked up a small number of times. A much more abundant neighbour one base away suggests this may be a read error. The same CDR3 also results from other DNA sequences found in this sample. The genes are TRDV1 and TRDJ1, with 8 bases that match TRDD3. This CDR3 comprises 22 residues. Germline assignment: CDR1 TSWWSYY and CDR2 QGS. J was trimmed by 0 bases and V by 0 bases; bases with no gene match: 21. CDR3 sequence reads: CALGELDPLLPPILGDTDKLIF. CDR3 coding DNA: TGTGCTCTTGGGGAACTAGACCCACTTCTGCCTCCTATACTGGGGGACACCGATAAACTCATCTTT.

This clone was seen a few times. TCRdb's listed protein matches a much larger clone and diverges from this DNA's translation at residue 17, likely through a read error; the protein shown comes from the DNA. The chain is built from TRDV1 and TRDJ1; D is undetermined. Germline CDR1 TSWWSYY, CDR2 QGS. The CDR3 extends over 19 amino acids. This chain's CDR3 is CALGEGVALPGGLGPKPIF. CDR3 sequence (DNA): TGTGCTCTTGGGGAAGGGGTCGCCCTCCCCGGAGGATTGGGTCCCAAACCCATCTTT.

This clone was seen more than once but under ten times. TCRdb shows a much larger clone's protein in place of this DNA's translation, and the two differ at residue 9, likely through a read error; the protein shown is translated from the DNA. This chain joins TRAV29/DV5 and TRDJ1, with a tentative D call TRDD2 (7 bases). V lost 5 bases and J lost 2, with 31 bases in between. The CDR3 length is 19 residues. The germline CDR1 and CDR2 sequences are NSMFDY and ISSIKDK. Here the CDR3 DNA reads TGTGCAGCTGCGCCTTCCTTGGGGGGTACGCCCCACCTGACCGATAAACTCATCTTT. Its translation: CAAAPSLGGTPHLTDKLIF.

There are a few counts of this clone. The TCRdb protein, from a much larger clone, departs from this DNA's translation at residue 6, likely by read error; the protein shown derives from the DNA. The chain uses TRDV1 and TRDJ3; 8 bases match TRDD3. The CDR3 is made up of 24 amino acids. The trim removed 4 bases at V and 0 bases at J, leaving 23 bases unmatched. The germline V gene encodes CDR1 TSWWSYY and CDR2 QGS. CDR3 nucleotide sequence: TGTGCTCTTGGGGCCCGAGTATCTACACTTACTGGGGGTCTTAGCTCCTGGGACACCCGACAGATGTTTTTC. Its translation: CALGARVSTLTGGLSSWDTRQMFF.

This clone was counted a few times. A read error likely explains why the TCRdb protein, taken from a much larger clone, differs from this DNA's translation at residue 11; the protein shown is translated from the DNA. V gene TRDV2 combines with J gene TRDJ3, with D possibly TRDD3 on 6 matching bases. Trimming took 1 base from V and 5 from J, leaving 17 bases between them. Germline values: CDR1 GEAIGNYY, CDR2 EKD. This CDR3 contains 18 residues. The CDR3 nucleotides read TGTGCCTGTGACACAGGAGGGATATGGGCCCGGGACACCCGACAGATGTTTTTC. Its protein product is CACDTGGIWARDTRQMFF.

The table lists this clone with a few counts. The chain uses TRDV1 and TRDJ1; perhaps TRDD2 as D (9 bases). V dropped 0 bases and J dropped 0 bases, with 32 bases sitting between them. The CDR3 spans 23 residues. Germline loops: CDR1 TSWWSYY, CDR2 QGS. CDR3 in DNA: TGTGCTCTTGGGGAACTAAGTCCCACCTTCCTACTCCTGGTACTGGGGGACACCGATAAACTCATCTTT. It yields the protein CALGELSPTFLLLVLGDTDKLIF.

This clone was counted many times. It differs at one base from a far larger clone, so likely a read error. The same CDR3 arises from other DNA sequences in this sample as well. The gene calls are TRDV2 and TRDJ3, with a weak D call TRDD3 (6 bases). This CDR3 contains 18 residues. From germline, CDR1 is GEAIGNYY and CDR2 EKD. The CDR3 coding sequence is TGTGCCTGCGACACGGCTGGGGCGAGCTCCTGGGACACCCGACAGATGTTTTTC. Its translation is CACDTAGASSWDTRQMFF.

A note on this clone: TCRdb lists the protein of a much larger clone for this DNA, which differs at residue 7, so this is likely a read error; the protein given here is translated from the DNA itself. This sequence joins TRDV2 and TRDJ1, with D perhaps matching TRDD3 (5 bases). The ends were cut back, 3 bases at V and 0 bases at J, with 22 bases in the middle. The CDR3 covers 18 residues. The V gene's germline CDR1 is GEAIGNYY and CDR2 EKD. In DNA, the CDR3 is TGTGCCTGTGACCCGGTACCGGGGGTGGAGGAATACACCGATAAACTCATCTTT. Encoded protein: CACDPVPGVEEYTDKLIF.